The 27 T cell receptor beta chains given below trace back to one sample, sequenced in a study of blood T cells in healthy people across ages. A second PCR of about 7 to 12 cycles used a sample-barcoded 5' primer and a J-beta primer mix. TCRdb itself ran the 5' RACE reads through MiXCR, one entry per CDR3 protein. Of some 1.7 million distinct CDR3 sequences in the sample, over 25% are singletons; the top ten hold about 8%. The sample consisted of blood. These receptors were obtained from a woman in her thirties in good health.

This chain connects TRBV20-1 to TRBJ1-2; 9 bases fit TRBD1. The CDR3 runs 12 residues. Germline V gene data show CDR1 as DFQATT and CDR2 as SNEGSKA (reference sequence). V lost 5 bases and J lost 8; bases outside the gene matches: 6. Written as DNA, the CDR3 is TGCAGTGCTCTCGGGACAGGGAAAGGCTACACCTTC. This sequence encodes CSALGTGKGYTF.

This clonotype was observed a handful of times. The V gene is TRBV12-3 or TRBV12-4, the J gene TRBJ2-1; 10 bases agree with TRBD1. This CDR3 is built from 14 residues. Germline trimming cut 4 bases from V and 12 bases from J; bases unmatched to any gene: 9. CDR3: CASSSPGQGPGQFF. The CDR3 nucleotides are TGTGCCAGCAGTTCCCCGGGACAGGGGCCGGGGCAGTTCTTC.

The V and J genes are TRBV6-1 and TRBJ1-1, with 8 bases identical to TRBD1. Germline V gene lookup returns CDR1 MNHNS and CDR2 SASEGT. The CDR3 totals 15 residues. Unmatched junction bases numbered 9, after V lost 8 bases and J lost 1 base. CDR3 region: CASGRTGSANTEAFF. In DNA, the CDR3 is TGTGCCAGCGGTCGGACAGGGTCGGCGAACACTGAAGCTTTCTTT.

The chain employs TRBV29-1 and TRBJ1-1; D is unclear. The CDR3 has 11 residues. Looked up from germline, CDR1 is SQVTM and CDR2 is ANQGSEA. DNA of the CDR3: TGCTCAAACACGGTGAACACTGAAGCTTTCTTT. This translates into CSNTVNTEAFF. The variable domain in full, completed from reference TRBV29-1 and TRBJ1-1, reads SAVISQKPSRDICQRGTSLTIQCQVDSQVTMMFWYRQQPGQSLTLIATANQGSEATYESGFVIDKFPISRPNLTFSTLTVSNMSPEDSSIYLCSNTVNTEAFFGQGTRLTVV.

This clonotype was seen only a few times. This chain uses TRBV7-2 with TRBJ1-4; D is possibly TRBD1 (6 bases). The germline gives CDR1 SGHTA, CDR2 FQGNSA. CDR3 length equals 15 residues. V was shortened by 1 base and J by 5 bases, with 11 bases between the two germline ends. CDR3 DNA sequence: TGTGCCAGCAGCTTAGTGGGACAAATCAATGAAAAACTGTTTTTT. It yields the protein CASSLVGQINEKLFF.

Turning to this clonotype: Possible read error: a much larger clone is one base away. The chain carries TRBV27 and TRBJ2-7; TRBD2 matches at 14 bases. Looked up from germline, CDR1 is MNHEY and CDR2 is SMNVEV (reference sequence). The CDR3 covers 18 residues. J gave up 3 bases and V 3 bases, and 10 bases lay outside the gene matches. The CDR3 is CASSFTTSGGDPCYEQYF. The CDR3 DNA reads TGTGCCAGCAGTTTTACGACTAGCGGGGGGGACCCCTGCTACGAGCAGTACTTC.

Concerning this clonotype: A read error may be the cause here, since a much bigger clone is one base away. This chain joins TRBV9 and TRBJ2-5, with D unclear. CDR3 length: 13 amino acids. The V gene lost 2 bases and the J gene lost 2 bases, with 7 bases spanning the gap. Per the germline V gene, CDR1 is SGDLS and CDR2 is YYNGEE. The CDR3 loop reads CASSVDVQETQYF. CDR3 nucleotide sequence: TGTGCCAGCAGCGTTGACGTACAAGAGACCCAGTACTTC.

A few counts support this clonotype. The junction does not match germline at one end; this may be a read error. The chain uses TRBV2 and TRBJ1-6; D remains unclear. The CDR3 has 13 amino acids. Per the germline V gene, CDR1 is SNHLY and CDR2 is FYNNEI. CDR3 sequence (DNA): TGTGCCAGCAGAGAAGCTCAGAGTTCACCCCTCCACTTT. Translated, it gives CASREAQSSPLHF.

In its sample, this clonotype was seen a few times. One end of the junction does not line up with germline, which may come from a read error. The chain has TRBV5-1 and TRBJ2-7; 7 bases agree with TRBD1. The CDR3 spans 14 residues. Germline V CDR1 and CDR2: SGHRS, YFSETQ. The CDR3, as DNA: TGCGCCAACAGCTTAGGAAAGGGGGCGAGGGAGCAGTACTTC. This translates into CANSLGKGAREQYF. Based on the CDR3 plus reference TRBV5-1 and TRBJ2-7, the full variable domain is KAGVTQTPRYLIKTRGQQVTLSCSPISGHRSVSWYQQTPGQGLQFLFEYFSETQRNKGNFPGRFSGRQFSNSRSEMNVSTLELGDSALYLCANSLGKGAREQYFGPGTRLTVT.

This chain joins TRBV29-1 and TRBJ2-5; no firm D call. Germline V lookup: CDR1 SQVTM, CDR2 ANQGSEA. The CDR3 is 14 residues long. Between the trimmed V and J ends, which lost 3 bases and 11 bases, there was a span of 22 bases. The CDR3 DNA is TGCAGCGTTGATGTGACCACTTACAACAATGAGCAGTACTTC. Protein: CSVDVTTYNNEQYF.

The chain combines TRBV7-2 with TRBJ1-1; the D is unclear. CDR1 is SGHTA and CDR2 is FQGNSA in the germline V gene. The CDR3 is made up of 16 amino acids. The ends were cut back, 0 bases at V and 0 bases at J, with 11 bases in the middle. For the CDR3, the DNA is TGTGCCAGCAGCTTAGCGAGGTCAACTATGAACACTGAAGCTTTCTTT. Its translation: CASSLARSTMNTEAFF.

The rearrangement joins TRBV21-1 to TRBJ2-4. TRBV21-1 is an annotated pseudogene. This CDR3 is 16 amino acids long. CDR3 residues: CASSRLPIRTWNIQYF. CDR3 DNA sequence: TGTGCCAGCAGCAGACTTCCGATAAGGACCTGGAACATTCAGTACTTC.

This clonotype has a handful of counts. The rearrangement uses TRBV10-3 and TRBJ2-3; 7 bases are shared with TRBD1. Germline V gives CDR1 ENHRY, CDR2 SYGVKD. CDR3 length: 14 residues. The ends lost 7 bases at V and 0 bases at J; junction bases unmatched: 4. The CDR3 sequence is CAITRGLSTDTQYF. The CDR3 DNA follows: TGTGCCATCACAAGGGGGCTTAGCACAGATACGCAGTATTTT.

Many counts were recorded for this clonotype. This chain uses TRBV9 with TRBJ2-1; a possible D gene is TRBD2 (5 bases). The germline V gene has CDR1 SGDLS and CDR2 YYNGEE. V lost 3 bases and J lost 8, with 9 bases in between. The length of the CDR3 is 12 residues. The CDR3 sequence: CASSGRMDEQFF. CDR3 nucleotides: TGTGCCAGCAGCGGGAGGATGGATGAGCAGTTCTTC. Drawing the rest from reference TRBV9 and TRBJ2-1, the complete variable domain is DSGVTQTPKHLITATGQRVTLRCSPRSGDLSVYWYQQSLDQGLQFLIQYYNGEERAKGNILERFSAQQFPDLHSELNLSSLELGDSALYFCASSGRMDEQFFGPGTRLTVL.

This clonotype was seen more than once but under ten times. This chain links TRBV20-1 with TRBJ1-2, with a possible D match to TRBD1 (5 bases). CDR1 and CDR2 from the germline V gene are DFQATT and SNEGSKA (reference sequence). The CDR3 consists of 13 residues. The V end was cut by 1 base, the J end by 4 bases, with 10 bases between. The CDR3, as DNA: TGCAGTGCTAGAGCTGGGGCGAGCTATGGCTACACCTTC. Protein: CSARAGASYGYTF.

The rearrangement uses TRBV29-1 and TRBJ2-3; perhaps D is TRBD1 or TRBD2 (6 bases each). This CDR3 contains 15 residues. The germline V and J ends were trimmed by 2 bases and 0 bases, with 12 bases remaining between them. CDR1 and CDR2 from the germline V gene are SQVTM and ANQGSEA. CDR3 sequence reads: CSVEIVGGSTDTQYF. CDR3 DNA: TGCAGCGTTGAAATCGTAGGGGGGAGCACAGATACGCAGTATTTT.

The chain links TRBV12-3 or TRBV12-4 to TRBJ2-3; D may correspond to TRBD1 or TRBD2 (5 bases each). V was cut by 7 bases and J by 6 bases, with 20 bases left in between. This CDR3 contains 15 residues. CDR3 protein: CASTSIGLEGDTQYF. The DNA for the CDR3 is TGTGCCAGCACCTCGATCGGACTCGAGGGGGATACGCAGTATTTT.

This clonotype was observed a few times. The chain combines TRBV6-1 with TRBJ2-2; unclear D gene. V was pared by 4 bases and J by 4 bases, with 7 bases between. This CDR3 contains 13 residues. From germline, CDR1 is MNHNS and CDR2 SASEGT. The CDR3 loop reads CASSGWSTGELFF. In DNA, the CDR3 is TGTGCCAGCAGTGGTTGGAGCACCGGGGAGCTGTTTTTT.

The chain is built from TRBV5-1 and TRBJ2-2, with a tentative D call TRBD2 (6 bases). The V end was cut by 5 bases, the J end by 1 base, with 9 bases between. The CDR3 extends over 14 amino acids. The germline V gene encodes CDR1 SGHRS and CDR2 YFSETQ. The CDR3 spells CASRGGMNTGELFF. In DNA form, the CDR3 reads TGCGCCAGCAGAGGAGGGATGAACACCGGGGAGCTGTTTTTT.

This clonotype occurred many times. The rearrangement joins TRBV20-1 to TRBJ2-7; 9 bases match TRBD1. The CDR3 has 14 residues. CDR1 and CDR2 from the germline V gene are DFQATT and SNEGSKA (reference sequence). V dropped 5 bases and J dropped 3; count of bases not matched to a gene: 8. CDR3 region: CSAEGQGSGYEQYF. In nucleotides, the CDR3 is TGCAGTGCTGAAGGACAGGGGAGCGGCTACGAGCAGTACTTC.

This clonotype has just a few counts. This sequence may be a read error, since a much larger clone differs from it by one base. The genes are TRBV7-2 and TRBJ2-4; D tentatively fits TRBD1 or TRBD2 (5 bases each). CDR1 is SGHTA and CDR2 is FQGNSA in the germline V gene. Trimming shortened V by 1 base and J by 10 bases, and 11 bases separated the two germline ends. The CDR3 loop spans 13 amino acids. CDR3 sequence: CASSLGGRAIQYF. For the CDR3, the DNA is TGTGCCAGCAGCTTAGGGGGACGCGCGATTCAGTACTTC.

The rearrangement links TRBV29-1 to TRBJ1-1; no reliable D call. V was clipped by 0 bases and J by 7 bases, with 12 bases between them. Germline loops: CDR1 SQVTM, CDR2 ANQGSEA. CDR3 length: 13 residues. As DNA, the CDR3 is TGCAGCGTTGAAGAGGGTAAGGGAGTTGAAGCTTTCTTT. Translation gives CSVEEGKGVEAFF. Variable domain in full (rest from reference TRBV29-1 and TRBJ1-1): SAVISQKPSRDICQRGTSLTIQCQVDSQVTMMFWYRQQPGQSLTLIATANQGSEATYESGFVIDKFPISRPNLTFSTLTVSNMSPEDSSIYLCSVEEGKGVEAFFGQGTRLTVV.

V is TRBV10-3 and J is TRBJ2-7, with TRBD2 matching 9 bases. Losses at the gene ends were 2 bases for V and 5 bases for J; bases not matched to a gene: 7. There are 15 residues in the CDR3. The germline gives CDR1 ENHRY, CDR2 SYGVKD. The CDR3 here is CAISENSGSIDEQYF. As DNA, the CDR3 is TGTGCCATCAGTGAGAATAGCGGGAGTATAGACGAGCAGTACTTC.

The sample holds a few counts of this clonotype. V usage is TRBV7-2 and J usage is TRBJ2-5; the match to TRBD2 covers 8 bases. CDR3 length equals 15 residues. Germline CDR1 is SGHTA and CDR2 is FQGNSA. The J segment lost 5 bases and the V segment lost 2 bases, leaving 7 bases of the junction unmatched. CDR3 in DNA: TGTGCCAGCAGCTTATTGGGGCGGGGGGAGGAGACCCAGTACTTC. Residues: CASSLLGRGEETQYF.

This clonotype was seen a few times. The chain recombines TRBV20-1 with TRBJ2-7, with D tentatively TRBD1 (5 bases). V was cut by 1 base and J by 4 bases, with 23 bases left in between. The CDR3 is 17 residues long. Germline assignment: CDR1 DFQATT and CDR2 SNEGSKA (reference sequence). The CDR3 DNA follows: TGCAGTGCTAGAGTTCAGGGTGTAGGGGCTGGATCATACGAGCAGTACTTC. This encodes CSARVQGVGAGSYEQYF.

This chain connects TRBV5-5 to TRBJ1-1; D ambiguous. CDR1 and CDR2 (germline): SGHKS, YYEKEE (reference sequence). The CDR3 is 14 amino acids. The V and J ends lost 0 bases and 6 bases respectively, with 12 bases between them. CDR3 DNA: TGTGCCAGCAGCTTGGTGACACAATCTGCTGAAGCTTTCTTT. Translating it yields CASSLVTQSAEAFF.

This clonotype was seen a few times. A single base separates this from a much larger clone, so it may be a read error. The chain recombines TRBV6-5 with TRBJ2-7; D might be TRBD1 or TRBD2, each matching 5 bases. Looked up from germline, CDR1 is MNHEY and CDR2 is SVGAGI. The CDR3 sequence is 14 residues long. CDR3 residues: CVSSRWDGTYEQYF. CDR3 sequence (DNA): TGTGTCAGCAGCCGATGGGACGGAACCTACGAGCAGTACTTC.